A single sample gave rise to the 2 T cell receptor beta chains below, sequenced in a study of cytotoxic CD8 clonotypes in ibrutinib-treated CLL. This table comes from immunoSEQ multiplex PCR, and its TCRdb copy is limited to in-frame clones, with some not included. The sample yields more than 200,000 clones, roughly 73% seen once. Sequencing used PBMCs, obtained after 12 months of ibrutinib treatment. All receptors derive from a human donor with chronic lymphocytic leukemia.

This clone was picked up a small number of times. The genes are TRBV2 and TRBJ2-7; D may be TRBD2 (5 bases). Germline V lookup: CDR1 SNHLY, CDR2 FYNNEI. There are 11 residues in the CDR3. V lost 7 bases to trimming and J lost 2 bases, with 6 bases between them. As DNA, the CDR3 is TGTGCCAGCACCGGGGCCTACGAGCAGTACTTC. The encoded protein is CASTGAYEQYF.

The rearrangement uses TRBV4-1 and TRBJ2-1, with a possible D match to TRBD2 (6 bases). From germline, CDR1 is MGHRA and CDR2 YSYEKL. The germline V and J ends were trimmed by 1 base and 5 bases, with 9 bases remaining between them. CDR3 length: 14 amino acids. The CDR3 is CASSQVGGNNEQFF. CDR3 bases: TGCGCCAGCAGCCAAGTGGGGGGAAACAATGAGCAGTTCTTC.